These T cell receptor beta chains were read from a single sample in a study of T-cell reconstitution after alpha-beta-depleted transplantation in children. TCRdb re-analysed the PCR reads in MiXCR, keeping a single row per CDR3 protein. This sample has about 900,000 distinct CDR3 sequences, with roughly 29% found just once. The starting material was PBMCs, mostly from graft donor cells, obtained 360 days after TCRalphabeta/CD19-depleted stem cell transplant. These receptors were taken from a boy under two years old who had a stem cell transplant for SCID, so the T cells may come from the graft donor. Both conserved end residues are trimmed from each CDR3. Size values are once, few and many counts, or a class for expanded clones, and some rows have none.

v_call	clone_size	j_call	cdr3_aa
TRBV20-1	-	TRBJ2-7	SANREFHEQY
TRBV3-1	-	TRBJ2-5	ASSPLGGETQY
TRBV18	-	TRBJ2-7	ASSSLGNRAYYEQY
TRBV5-1	-	TRBJ2-5	ASSLNSNQETQY
TRBV12-3/TRBV12-4	-	TRBJ2-7	ASSYRTGGIGKNEQY
TRBV7-6	-	TRBJ2-5	ASSSLGVWDRVQETQY
TRBV24-1	many	TRBJ2-1	ATSDLGYRGNEQF
TRBV29-1	-	TRBJ1-3	SVEDPFSGRANTIY
TRBV28	-	TRBJ2-1	ASSLFGGYNEQF
TRBV7-8	-	TRBJ2-1	ASSLYERGGAGVEQF
TRBV5-5	-	TRBJ2-7	ASSHSGTASYEQY
TRBV6-1	-	TRBJ2-1	ASSATSRHEQF
TRBV12-3/TRBV12-4	once	TRBJ1-1	ASSLYLPGGTEAF
TRBV14	-	TRBJ2-3	ASSQDWQGTQY
TRBV20-1	few	TRBJ1-2	SARDPGNYGYT
TRBV12-3/TRBV12-4	-	TRBJ2-3	ASSSGTYSTDTQY
TRBV12-3/TRBV12-4	few	TRBJ1-1	ASRVTDSAEAF
TRBV20-1	many	TRBJ2-7	SARVTYEQY
TRBV10-3	-	TRBJ2-1	AIRGTGGGNEQF
TRBV28	-	TRBJ2-3	ASRAGGGTDTQY
TRBV20-1	-	TRBJ1-5	SARGGGSNQPQH
TRBV4-3	-	TRBJ2-5	ASSQDAADRRKTQY
TRBV5-1	few	TRBJ1-1	ASSLRDTDEAF
TRBV20-1	few	TRBJ1-1	SATADSTEAF
TRBV4-3	few	TRBJ1-5	ASSQDRGGGSQH
TRBV12-3/TRBV12-4	few	TRBJ2-7	ASTWGQVTNEQY
TRBV6-1	few	TRBJ1-4	ASGAFLSEKLF
TRBV12-3/TRBV12-4	-	TRBJ2-2	ASSLDVQGTGELF
TRBV5-1	-	TRBJ1-6	ASSWGTMGNSPLH
TRBV4-1	many	TRBJ2-7	ASSQVYSPYEQY
TRBV5-5	-	TRBJ2-3	ASSWPRGAASTDTQY
TRBV4-3	-	TRBJ2-5	ASSHLPGQGQETQY
TRBV6-5	few	TRBJ2-3	ASSYSGGSGGTDTQY
TRBV2	-	TRBJ2-3	ASIGPSLPDTQY
TRBV12-3/TRBV12-4	few	TRBJ1-3	ASSFRDRDKVY
TRBV12-3/TRBV12-4	-	TRBJ2-1	ASSLALGTIPSYNEQF
TRBV9	few	TRBJ1-5	ASSVGGINQPQH
TRBV6-5	few	TRBJ1-2	ASSFATDIYGYT